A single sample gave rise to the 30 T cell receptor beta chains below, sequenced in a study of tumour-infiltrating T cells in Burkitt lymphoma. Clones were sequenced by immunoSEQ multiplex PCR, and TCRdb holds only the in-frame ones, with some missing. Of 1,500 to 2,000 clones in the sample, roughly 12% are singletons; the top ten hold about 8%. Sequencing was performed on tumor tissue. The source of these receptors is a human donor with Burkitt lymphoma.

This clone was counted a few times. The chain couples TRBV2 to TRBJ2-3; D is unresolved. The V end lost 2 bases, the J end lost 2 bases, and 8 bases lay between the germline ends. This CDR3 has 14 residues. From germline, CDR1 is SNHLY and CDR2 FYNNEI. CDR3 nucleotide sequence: TGTGCCAGCAGTGAACTAGGGCTCACAGATACGCAGTATTTT. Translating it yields CASSELGLTDTQYF.

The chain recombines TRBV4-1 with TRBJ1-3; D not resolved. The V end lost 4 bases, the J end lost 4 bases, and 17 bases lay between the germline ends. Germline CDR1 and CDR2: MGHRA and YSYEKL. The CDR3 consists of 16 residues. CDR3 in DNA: TGCGCCAGCAGCCTAGAAAAAAGGGTGTCCGGAAACACCATATATTTT. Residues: CASSLEKRVSGNTIYF.

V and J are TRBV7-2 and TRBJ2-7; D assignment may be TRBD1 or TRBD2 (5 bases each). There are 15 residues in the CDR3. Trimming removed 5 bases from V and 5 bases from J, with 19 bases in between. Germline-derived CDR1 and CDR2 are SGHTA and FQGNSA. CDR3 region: CASSRAGGGLNEQYF. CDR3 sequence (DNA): TGTGCCAGCAGCCGAGCTGGTGGGGGTCTGAACGAGCAGTACTTC.

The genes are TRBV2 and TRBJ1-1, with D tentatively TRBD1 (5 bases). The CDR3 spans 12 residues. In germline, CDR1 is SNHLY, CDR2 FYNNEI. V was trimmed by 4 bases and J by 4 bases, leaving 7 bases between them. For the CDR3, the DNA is TGTGCCAGCAGTGCAGGGTCCACTGAAGCTTTCTTT. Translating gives CASSAGSTEAFF.

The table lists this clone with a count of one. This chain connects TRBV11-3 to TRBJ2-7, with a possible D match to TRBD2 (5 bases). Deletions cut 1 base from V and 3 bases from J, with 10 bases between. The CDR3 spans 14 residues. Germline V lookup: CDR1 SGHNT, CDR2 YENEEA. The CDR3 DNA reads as TGTGCCAGCAGCTTAGGACCCGAGGGCTACGAGCAGTACTTC. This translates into CASSLGPEGYEQYF.

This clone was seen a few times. The CDR3 region is CASSFSPGGSYEQYF. In DNA form, the CDR3 reads TGTGCCAGCAGCTTTTCTCCTGGCGGATCCTACGAGCAGTACTTC. This sequence joins TRBV7-2 and TRBJ2-7; D not certain. Trimming took 3 bases from V and 1 from J, leaving 13 bases between them. Germline CDR1 reads SGHTA; CDR2 reads FQGNSA. The CDR3 is 15 residues long.

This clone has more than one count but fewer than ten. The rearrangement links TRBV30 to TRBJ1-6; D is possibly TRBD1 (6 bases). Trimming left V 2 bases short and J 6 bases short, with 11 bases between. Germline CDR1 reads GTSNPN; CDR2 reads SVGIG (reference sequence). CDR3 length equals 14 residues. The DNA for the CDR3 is TGTGCCTGGAGTCCTGGACAGCCTAATTCACCCCTCCACTTT. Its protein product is CAWSPGQPNSPLHF.

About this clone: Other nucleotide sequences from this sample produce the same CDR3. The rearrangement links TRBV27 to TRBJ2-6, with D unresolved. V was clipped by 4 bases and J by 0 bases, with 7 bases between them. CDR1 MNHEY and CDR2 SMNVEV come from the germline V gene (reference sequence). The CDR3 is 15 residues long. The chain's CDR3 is CASSSQLSGANVLTF. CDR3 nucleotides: TGTGCCAGCAGTTCACAGCTCTCTGGGGCCAACGTCCTGACTTTC. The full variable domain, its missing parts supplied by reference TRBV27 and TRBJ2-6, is EAQVTQNPRYLITVTGKKLTVTCSQNMNHEYMSWYRQDPGLGLRQIYYSMNVEVTDKGDVPEGYKVSRKEKRNFPLILESPSPNQTSLYFCASSSQLSGANVLTFGAGSRLTVL.

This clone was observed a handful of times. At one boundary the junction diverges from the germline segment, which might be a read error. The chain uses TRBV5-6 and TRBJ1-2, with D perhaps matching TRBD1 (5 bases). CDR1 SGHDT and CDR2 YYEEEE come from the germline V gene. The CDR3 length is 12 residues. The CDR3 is CASSLLRGTRLF. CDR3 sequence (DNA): TGTGCCAGCAGCTTGCTCCGAGGGACCCGTCTCTTC.

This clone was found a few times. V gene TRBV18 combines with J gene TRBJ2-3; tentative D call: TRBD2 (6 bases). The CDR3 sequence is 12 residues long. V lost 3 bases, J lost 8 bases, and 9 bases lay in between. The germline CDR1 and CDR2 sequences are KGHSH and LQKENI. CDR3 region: CASSPEGGTQYF. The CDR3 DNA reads TGTGCCAGCTCACCCGAGGGAGGTACGCAGTATTTT.

This CDR3 is CASSLGRPNTEAFF. The CDR3 DNA sequence: TGTGCCAGCAGCTTAGGGCGCCCGAACACTGAAGCTTTCTTT. The V call is TRBV13, the J call TRBJ1-1; D not resolved. Trimming left V 0 bases short and J 1 base short, with 6 bases between. CDR3 length: 14 residues. Germline CDR1 reads PRHDT; CDR2 reads FYEKMQ (reference sequence).

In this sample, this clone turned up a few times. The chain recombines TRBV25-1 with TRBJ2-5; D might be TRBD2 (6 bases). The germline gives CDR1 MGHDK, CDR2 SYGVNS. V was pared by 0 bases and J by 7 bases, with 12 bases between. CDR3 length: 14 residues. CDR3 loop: CASSEYRDSRTQYF. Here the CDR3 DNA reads TGTGCCAGCAGTGAATACAGGGACTCCCGGACCCAGTACTTC. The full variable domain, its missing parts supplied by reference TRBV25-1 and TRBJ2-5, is EADIYQTPRYLVIGTGKKITLECSQTMGHDKMYWYQQDPGMELHLIHYSYGVNSTEKGDLSSESTVSRIRTEHFPLTLESARPSHTSQYLCASSEYRDSRTQYFGPGTRLLVL.

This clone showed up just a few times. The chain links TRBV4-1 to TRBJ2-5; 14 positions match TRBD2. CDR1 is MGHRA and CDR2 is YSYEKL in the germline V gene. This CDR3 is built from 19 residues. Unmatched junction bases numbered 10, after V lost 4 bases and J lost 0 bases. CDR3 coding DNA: TGCGCCAGCAGCCGATCCGGGACTAGCGGGAGCTCGTACCAAGAGACCCAGTACTTC. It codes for CASSRSGTSGSSYQETQYF.

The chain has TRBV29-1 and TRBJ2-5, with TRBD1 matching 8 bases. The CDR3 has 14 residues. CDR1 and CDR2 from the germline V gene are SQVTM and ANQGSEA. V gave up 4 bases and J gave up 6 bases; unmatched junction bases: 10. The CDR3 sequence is CSVVVRGQVKTQYF. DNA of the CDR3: TGCAGCGTTGTGGTAAGGGGACAGGTGAAGACCCAGTACTTC.

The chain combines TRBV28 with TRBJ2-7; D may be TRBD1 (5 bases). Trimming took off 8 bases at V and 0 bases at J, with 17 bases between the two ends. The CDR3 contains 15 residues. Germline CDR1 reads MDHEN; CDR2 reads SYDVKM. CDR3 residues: CASSSPWTRSYEQYF. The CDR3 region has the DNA TGTGCCAGCTCCTCACCTTGGACACGCTCCTACGAGCAGTACTTC.

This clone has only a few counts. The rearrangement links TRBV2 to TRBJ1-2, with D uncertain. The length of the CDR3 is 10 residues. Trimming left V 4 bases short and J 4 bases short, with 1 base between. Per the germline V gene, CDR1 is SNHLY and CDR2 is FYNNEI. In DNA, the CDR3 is TGTGCCAGCAGTGCCTATGGCTACACCTTC. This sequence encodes CASSAYGYTF.

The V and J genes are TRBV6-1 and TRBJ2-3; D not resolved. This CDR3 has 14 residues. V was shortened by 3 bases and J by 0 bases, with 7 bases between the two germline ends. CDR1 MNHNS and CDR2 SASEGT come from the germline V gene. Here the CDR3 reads CASSDVSSTDTQYF. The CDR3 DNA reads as TGTGCCAGCAGTGACGTATCTAGCACAGATACGCAGTATTTT.

The CDR3 here is CASSLSGPNYGYTF. The CDR3 bases are TGTGCCAGCAGTTTGTCAGGACCGAACTATGGCTACACCTTC. The chain couples TRBV6-5 to TRBJ1-2, with unresolved D. Germline CDR1 reads MNHEY; CDR2 reads SVGAGI. Between the trimmed V and J ends, which lost 4 bases and 2 bases, there was a span of 11 bases. This CDR3 is 14 amino acids long.

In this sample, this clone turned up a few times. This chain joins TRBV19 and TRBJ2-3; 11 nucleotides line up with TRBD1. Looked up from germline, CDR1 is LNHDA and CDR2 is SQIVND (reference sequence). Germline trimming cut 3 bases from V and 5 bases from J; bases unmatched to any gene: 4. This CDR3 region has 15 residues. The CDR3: CASSIWGQGVDTQYF. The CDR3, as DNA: TGTGCCAGTAGTATTTGGGGACAGGGGGTAGATACGCAGTATTTT.

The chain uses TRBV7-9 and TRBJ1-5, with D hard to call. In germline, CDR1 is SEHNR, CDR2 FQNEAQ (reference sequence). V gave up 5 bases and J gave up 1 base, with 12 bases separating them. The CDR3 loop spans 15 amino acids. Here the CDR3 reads CASSAGRQSNQPQHF. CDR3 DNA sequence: TGTGCCAGCAGCGCGGGCCGGCAAAGCAATCAGCCCCAGCATTTT.

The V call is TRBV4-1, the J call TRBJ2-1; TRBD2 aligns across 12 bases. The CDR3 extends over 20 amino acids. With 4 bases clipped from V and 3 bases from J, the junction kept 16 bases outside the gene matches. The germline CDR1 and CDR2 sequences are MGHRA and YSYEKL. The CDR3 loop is CASSPSGGSGLAGFYNEQFF. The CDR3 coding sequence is TGCGCCAGCAGCCCATCTGGGGGGAGCGGACTAGCGGGATTCTACAATGAGCAGTTCTTC.

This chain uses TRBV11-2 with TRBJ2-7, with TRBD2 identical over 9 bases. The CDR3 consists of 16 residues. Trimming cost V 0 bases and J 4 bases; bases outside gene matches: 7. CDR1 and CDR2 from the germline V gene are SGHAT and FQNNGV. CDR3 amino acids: CASSLEARGRAYEQYF. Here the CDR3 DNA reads TGTGCCAGCAGCTTAGAGGCACGCGGGAGGGCTTACGAGCAGTACTTC.

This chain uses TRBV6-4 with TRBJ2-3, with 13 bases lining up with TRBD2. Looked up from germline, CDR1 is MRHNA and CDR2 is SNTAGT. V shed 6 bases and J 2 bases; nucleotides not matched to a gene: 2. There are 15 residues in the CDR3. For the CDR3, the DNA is TGTGCCAGCAGCGGACTAGCGGGGGTCACAGATACGCAGTATTTT. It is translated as CASSGLAGVTDTQYF.

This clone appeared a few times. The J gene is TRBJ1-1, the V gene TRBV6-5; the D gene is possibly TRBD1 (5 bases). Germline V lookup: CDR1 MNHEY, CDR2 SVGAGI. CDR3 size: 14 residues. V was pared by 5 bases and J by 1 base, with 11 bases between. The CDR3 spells CASSPRDRNTEAFF. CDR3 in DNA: TGTGCCAGCAGTCCCCGGGACCGGAACACTGAAGCTTTCTTT.

CDR3 protein: CASSFVAGLTDTQYF. CDR3 in DNA: TGTGCCAGCAGCTTCGTTGCGGGACTCACAGATACGCAGTATTTT. The chain links TRBV7-9 to TRBJ2-3; TRBD2 is a possible D gene (6 bases). The V gene lost 3 bases and the J gene lost 2 bases, with 12 bases spanning the gap. The CDR3 covers 15 residues. The germline gives CDR1 SEHNR, CDR2 FQNEAQ (reference sequence).

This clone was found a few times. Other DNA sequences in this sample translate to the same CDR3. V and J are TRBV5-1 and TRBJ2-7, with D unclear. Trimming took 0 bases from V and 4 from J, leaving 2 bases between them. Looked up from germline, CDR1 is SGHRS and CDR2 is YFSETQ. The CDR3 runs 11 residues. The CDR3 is CASSLGYEQYF. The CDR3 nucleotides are TGCGCCAGCAGCTTGGGTTACGAGCAGTACTTC.

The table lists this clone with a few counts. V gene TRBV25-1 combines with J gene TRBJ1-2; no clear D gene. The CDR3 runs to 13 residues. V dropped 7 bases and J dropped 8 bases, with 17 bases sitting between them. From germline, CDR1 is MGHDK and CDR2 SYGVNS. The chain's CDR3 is CASNPTGKEGYTF. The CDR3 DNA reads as TGTGCCAGCAATCCTACCGGGAAGGAAGGCTACACCTTC.

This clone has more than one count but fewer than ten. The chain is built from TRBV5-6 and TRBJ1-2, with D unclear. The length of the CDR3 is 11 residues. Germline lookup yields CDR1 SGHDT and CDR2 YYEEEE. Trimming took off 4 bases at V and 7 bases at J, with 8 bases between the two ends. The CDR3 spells CASSQTRGYTF. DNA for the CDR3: TGTGCCAGCAGCCAGACGCGTGGCTACACCTTC. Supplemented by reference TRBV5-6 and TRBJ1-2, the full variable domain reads DAGVTQSPTHLIKTRGQQVTLRCSPKSGHDTVSWYQQALGQGPQFIFQYYEEEERQRGNFPDRFSGHQFPNYSSELNVNALLLGDSALYLCASSQTRGYTFGSGTRLTVV.

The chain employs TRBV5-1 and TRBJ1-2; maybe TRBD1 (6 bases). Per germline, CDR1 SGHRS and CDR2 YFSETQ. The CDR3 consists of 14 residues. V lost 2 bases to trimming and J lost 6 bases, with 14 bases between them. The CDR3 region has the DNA TGCGCCAGCAGCTTCGGTCAGGGGATGGATGGCTACACCTTC. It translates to CASSFGQGMDGYTF.

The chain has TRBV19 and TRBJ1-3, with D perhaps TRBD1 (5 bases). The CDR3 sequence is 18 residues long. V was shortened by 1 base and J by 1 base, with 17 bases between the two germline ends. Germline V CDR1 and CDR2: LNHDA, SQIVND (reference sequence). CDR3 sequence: CASSIGRGSWTSGNTIYF. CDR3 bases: TGTGCCAGTAGTATAGGGAGGGGTTCCTGGACGTCTGGAAACACCATATATTTT. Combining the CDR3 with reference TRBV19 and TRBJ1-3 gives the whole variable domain DGGITQSPKYLFRKEGQNVTLSCEQNLNHDAMYWYRQDPGQGLRLIYYSQIVNDFQKGDIAEGYSVSREKKESFPLTVTSAQKNPTAFYLCASSIGRGSWTSGNTIYFGEGSWLTVV.